Listed below are T cell receptor beta chains from one sample, sequenced in a study of Graves' ophthalmopathy and Graves' hyperthyroidism. TCRdb itself ran the multiplex PCR reads through MiXCR, one entry per CDR3 protein. The data show about 740,000 distinct CDR3 sequences, around 40% seen once. The sequenced material came from peripheral blood. These receptor sequences come from an adult man with Graves' ophthalmopathy. CDR3s include the opening cysteine and the closing phenylalanine or tryptophan. D genes are given only for firm matches. A row's size may be missing; if present it is once, few, many or a size class.

v_call,j_call,clone_size,d_call,cdr3_aa,cdr3_nt
TRBV7-4,TRBJ1-2,once,NA,CASSLGTPGIYGYTF,TGTGCCAGCAGCTTAGGGACACCGGGAATCTATGGCTACACCTTC
TRBV12-3/TRBV12-4,TRBJ1-2,NA,NA,CASSWDIYGYTF,TGTGCCAGCAGTTGGGACATCTATGGCTACACCTTC
TRBV24-1,TRBJ1-5,many,TRBD1,CATSDPGTANQPQHF,TGTGCCACCAGTGACCCAGGGACAGCAAATCAGCCCCAGCATTTT
TRBV19,TRBJ1-5,NA,TRBD1,CAMGETGRNQPQHF,TGTGCCATGGGAGAGACAGGGCGCAATCAGCCCCAGCATTTT
TRBV9,TRBJ2-7,NA,NA,CASSVGARKVDEQYF,TGTGCCAGCAGCGTGGGGGCGCGGAAAGTTGACGAGCAGTACTTC
TRBV29-1,TRBJ2-7,NA,NA,CSVDEGLHEQYF,TGCAGCGTTGATGAAGGTCTTCACGAGCAGTACTTC
TRBV29-1,TRBJ1-1,many,NA,CSVVGVANTEAFF,TGCAGCGTGGTAGGGGTAGCGAACACTGAAGCTTTCTTT
TRBV29-1,TRBJ1-6,NA,TRBD1,CSGQGQGAQRGNSPLHF,TGCAGCGGCCAAGGACAGGGGGCACAGAGGGGTAATTCACCCCTCCACTTT
TRBV19,TRBJ2-5,NA,NA,CASSKGTNEETQYF,TGTGCCAGTAGTAAGGGAACTAACGAAGAGACCCAGTACTTC
TRBV29-1,TRBJ2-5,few,NA,CSVSGQETQYF,TGCAGCGTTTCTGGCCAAGAGACCCAGTACTTC
TRBV29-1,TRBJ2-5,many,TRBD2,CSVAAGGETQYF,TGCAGCGTTGCTGCGGGGGGAGAGACCCAGTACTTC
TRBV15,TRBJ1-1,NA,NA,CATSSRGLAGLAFF,TGTGCCACCAGCAGTAGGGGGTTGGCAGGGTTGGCTTTCTTT
TRBV7-9,TRBJ2-5,many,NA,CASSSSATGTQYF,TGTGCCAGCAGCTCTTCAGCGACCGGGACCCAGTACTTC
TRBV9,TRBJ1-1,few,NA,CASSPESVKNTEAFF,TGTGCCAGCAGCCCGGAGTCAGTGAAGAACACTGAAGCTTTCTTT
TRBV5-1,TRBJ2-7,few,TRBD2,CASSGAATSGSYEQYF,TGCGCCAGCAGCGGGGCGGCGACTAGCGGGAGTTACGAGCAGTACTTC
TRBV9,TRBJ1-3,NA,NA,CASSATGGVGNTIYF,TGTGCCAGCAGCGCAACCGGGGGGGTTGGAAACACCATATATTTT
TRBV9,TRBJ1-1,many,NA,CASSALPGLNTEAFF,TGTGCCAGCAGCGCCTTACCGGGCCTGAACACTGAAGCTTTCTTT
TRBV2,TRBJ2-7,NA,NA,CASRLQSSYEQYF,TGTGCCAGCAGACTCCAAAGCTCCTACGAGCAGTACTTC
TRBV9,TRBJ1-1,NA,NA,CASRHTGLNTEAFF,TGTGCCAGCAGGCATACAGGGTTGAACACTGAAGCTTTCTTT
TRBV20-1,TRBJ2-7,NA,NA,CSARGYNYEQYF,TGCAGTGCTAGAGGTTACAACTACGAGCAGTACTTC
TRBV7-9,TRBJ1-2,many,NA,CASSSPGTNYGYTF,TGTGCCAGCAGTTCCCCCGGGACTAACTATGGCTACACCTTC
TRBV20-1,TRBJ1-4,NA,NA,CSAHGMGVEEKLFF,TGCAGTGCCCATGGCATGGGGGTAGAGGAAAAACTGTTTTTT
TRBV10-3,TRBJ1-2,NA,NA,CAISESGTVYGGYTF,TGTGCCATCAGTGAGTCGGGAACGGTATATGGTGGCTACACCTTC
TRBV14,TRBJ1-2,few,NA,CASSQDVGLGNYGYTF,TGTGCCAGCAGCCAAGATGTAGGGTTAGGAAACTATGGCTACACCTTC
TRBV6-5,TRBJ1-6,many,NA,CASKDSYNSPLHF,TGTGCCAGCAAAGACAGCTATAATTCACCCCTCCACTTT
TRBV12-3/TRBV12-4,TRBJ2-7,NA,NA,CASSPEGASSSYEQYF,TGTGCCAGCAGCCCCGAGGGTGCCTCGAGCTCCTACGAGCAGTACTTC
TRBV29-1,TRBJ2-5,NA,NA,CSYLRSEETQYF,TGCAGTTACCTTCGAAGCGAGGAGACCCAGTACTTC
TRBV10-2,TRBJ1-6,many,TRBD1,CASNDRGNSPLHF,TGCGCCAGCAACGACAGGGGCAATTCACCCCTCCACTTT
TRBV2,TRBJ1-4,few,NA,CASSERTNEKLFF,TGTGCCAGCAGTGAACGGACTAATGAAAAACTGTTTTTT
TRBV5-4,TRBJ1-6,NA,NA,CASSGELRGSPLHF,TGTGCCAGCAGCGGGGAATTAAGAGGCTCACCCCTCCACTTT
TRBV19,TRBJ1-2,NA,NA,CAWRRLGYTF,TGTGCCTGGAGACGTTTGGGCTACACCTTC
TRBV2,TRBJ2-5,many,TRBD2,CASTLTSGETQYF,TGTGCCAGCACCCTGACTAGCGGGGAGACCCAGTACTTC
TRBV10-3,TRBJ1-1,NA,NA,CASSYTPGAQDTEAFF,TGTGCCAGCAGTTACACACCTGGGGCGCAGGACACTGAAGCTTTCTTT
TRBV7-3,TRBJ1-4,few,NA,CASRGGTNEKLFF,TGTGCCAGCAGAGGGGGGACTAATGAAAAACTGTTTTTT
TRBV24-1,TRBJ2-3,NA,NA,CATSVPGDTQYF,TGTGCCACCAGTGTCCCCGGAGATACGCAGTATTTT
TRBV2,TRBJ2-7,NA,TRBD2,CASSYRREFLYEQYF,TGTGCCAGCAGTTACAGGCGGGAGTTCCTCTACGAGCAGTACTTC
TRBV19,TRBJ2-3,NA,NA,CASSGSSRSATDTQYF,TGTGCCAGTAGTGGAAGCAGCAGGAGCGCCACAGATACGCAGTATTTT
TRBV20-1,TRBJ2-5,few,TRBD2,CSATTSGSKTQYF,TGCAGTGCTACCACTAGCGGGTCGAAGACCCAGTACTTC
TRBV7-9,TRBJ1-2,NA,NA,CASSQASYYGYTF,TGTGCCAGCAGCCAAGCCAGTTACTATGGCTACACCTTC
TRBV2,TRBJ2-7,few,TRBD1,CASSYREGGWYEQYF,TGTGCCAGCAGTTACCGCGAAGGGGGCTGGTACGAGCAGTACTTC
TRBV7-2,TRBJ2-5,once,TRBD2,CASSLNPAGQETQYF,TGTGCCAGCAGCTTAAATCCAGCGGGGCAAGAGACCCAGTACTTC
TRBV7-7,TRBJ2-2,NA,NA,CASSLGVSGELFF,TGTGCTAGCAGCCTAGGGGTCTCCGGGGAGCTGTTTTTT
TRBV5-5,TRBJ1-3,few,NA,CASSPNRNTIYF,TGTGCCAGCAGCCCGAATCGGAACACCATATATTTT
TRBV20-1,TRBJ2-7,NA,NA,CSANGWEDTYEQYF,TGCAGTGCTAACGGGTGGGAGGATACCTACGAGCAGTACTTC
TRBV7-9,TRBJ2-7,NA,NA,CASSQEGGRGVVYEQYF,TGCGCCAGCAGCCAAGAGGGGGGGAGGGGGGTCGTCTACGAGCAGTACTTC
TRBV29-1,TRBJ2-7,many,TRBD1,CSVDTGTGYEQYF,TGCAGCGTGGACACCGGGACAGGCTACGAGCAGTACTTC
TRBV7-2,TRBJ2-5,many,TRBD1,CASSATGGETQYF,TGTGCCAGCAGCGCTACAGGGGGAGAGACCCAGTACTTC
TRBV19,TRBJ2-6,NA,TRBD1,CASSSSGQGSGANVLTF,TGTGCCAGTAGTTCATCGGGACAGGGGTCTGGGGCCAACGTCCTGACTTTC
TRBV12-3/TRBV12-4,TRBJ1-2,NA,NA,CASSLFGRDGYTF,TGTGCCAGCAGTTTGTTTGGCAGGGATGGCTACACCTTC
TRBV20-1,TRBJ1-5,NA,TRBD1,CSARGGQGGNQPQHF,TGCAGTGCTAGAGGGGGACAGGGAGGTAATCAGCCCCAGCATTTT
TRBV2,TRBJ2-5,many,TRBD2,CASSVLAGVQETQYF,TGTGCCAGCAGTGTGCTAGCGGGCGTGCAAGAGACCCAGTACTTC
TRBV7-9,TRBJ1-1,few,NA,CASSPTERANTEAFF,TGTGCCAGCAGCCCAACCGAACGGGCGAACACTGAAGCTTTCTTT
TRBV12-3/TRBV12-4,TRBJ1-2,few,TRBD1,CASSLGGTGYGYTF,TGTGCCAGCAGTTTGGGGGGGACAGGCTATGGCTACACCTTC